This TCR beta chain originates from a study of blood T cell repertoires in COVID-19. The wider study: Sites in the United States, Italy and Spain provided acute and convalescent COVID-19 samples. PBMCs, B-cell-depleted T cells, or T cells provided the cDNA or gDNA that made up the material.

On this clone: The same CDR3 is also encoded by other DNA sequences in this sample.

As processed by the authors: Amplified reference gene primers provided the basis for estimating nucleated cell counts. Here immunoSEQ multiplex PCR was the method, and the copy in TCRdb shows in-frame clones only, minus some. That table is the source of V, J and clone size, and D and trimming were worked out from the DNA. The sample lists approximately 50,000 clones; around 80% were seen once. Trimming took off 3 bases at V and 12 bases at J, with 9 bases between the two ends. The CDR3 spans 11 residues. The germline CDR1 and CDR2 sequences are MDHEN and SYDVKM. Sequenced sample: peripheral blood. The sequence was collected from a man between 65 and 79 years old with acute or convalescent COVID-19. The V call is TRBV28, the J call TRBJ2-1; D unclear. The CDR3 region is CASSLASGQFF. The CDR3 region has the DNA TGTGCCAGCAGTTTGGCCTCGGGGCAGTTCTTC.